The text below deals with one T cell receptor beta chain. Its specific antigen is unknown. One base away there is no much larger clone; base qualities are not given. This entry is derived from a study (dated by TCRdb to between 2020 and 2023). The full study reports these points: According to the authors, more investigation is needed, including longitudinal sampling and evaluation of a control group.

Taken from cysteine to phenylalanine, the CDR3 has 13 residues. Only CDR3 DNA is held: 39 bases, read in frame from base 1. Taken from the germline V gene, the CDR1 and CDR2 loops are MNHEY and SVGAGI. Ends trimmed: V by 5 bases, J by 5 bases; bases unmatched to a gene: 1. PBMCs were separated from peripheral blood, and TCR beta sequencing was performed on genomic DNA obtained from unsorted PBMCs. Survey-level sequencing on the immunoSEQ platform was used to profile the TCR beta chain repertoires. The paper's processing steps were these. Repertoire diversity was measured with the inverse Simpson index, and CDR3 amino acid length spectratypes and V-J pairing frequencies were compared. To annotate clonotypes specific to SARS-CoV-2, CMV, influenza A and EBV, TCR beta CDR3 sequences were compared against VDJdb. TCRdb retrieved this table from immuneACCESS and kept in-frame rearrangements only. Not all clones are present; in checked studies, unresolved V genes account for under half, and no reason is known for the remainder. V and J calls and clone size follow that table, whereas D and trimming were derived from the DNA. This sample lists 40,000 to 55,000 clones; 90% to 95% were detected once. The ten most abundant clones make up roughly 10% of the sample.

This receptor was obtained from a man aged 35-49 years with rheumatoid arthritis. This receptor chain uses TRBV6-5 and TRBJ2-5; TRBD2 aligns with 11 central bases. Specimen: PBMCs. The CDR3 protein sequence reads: CASSRTSGETQYF. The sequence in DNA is TGTGCCAGCAGTCGGACTAGCGGGGAGACCCAGTACTTC.